One sample yielded the 21 T cell receptor beta chains listed below, sequenced in a study of CD8 T cells in ankylosing spondylitis. In TCRdb, the 5' RACE reads were re-called with MiXCR into one record per CDR3 protein. The sample shows around 300,000 distinct CDR3 sequences, under 15% of them seen only once. The sample consisted of blood, either unsorted or a sorted T cell fraction (not recorded which). Every receptor here comes from a male donor with ankylosing spondylitis or in good health (not recorded which).

A few counts support this clonotype. CDR3 in amino acids: CASSPTTSGKYEQYF. The DNA for the CDR3 is TGTGCCAGCAGCCCGACGACTAGCGGGAAATACGAGCAGTACTTC. The chain links TRBV6-2 or TRBV6-3 to TRBJ2-7; 11 nucleotides align to TRBD2. From germline, CDR1 is MNHEY and CDR2 SVGEGT. V was pared by 6 bases and J by 4 bases, with 8 bases of the junction left unmatched. This CDR3 is built from 15 residues.

This clonotype was found a few times. The chain employs TRBV29-1 and TRBJ2-3; D gene ambiguous. The CDR3 has 13 amino acids. V was pared by 2 bases and J by 2 bases, with 8 bases between. Germline V CDR1 and CDR2: SQVTM, ANQGSEA. Here the CDR3 DNA reads TGCAGCGTTGAAAAAATTGCCACAGATACGCAGTATTTT. Translating it yields CSVEKIATDTQYF.

This clonotype was seen more than once but under ten times. V and J are TRBV7-7 and TRBJ2-2; D is unresolved. The CDR3 runs 12 residues. V was clipped by 4 bases and J by 6 bases, with 6 bases between them. In germline, CDR1 is SSHAT, CDR2 FNYEAQ (reference sequence). The chain's CDR3 is CASSSPAGELFF. The CDR3 nucleotides are TGTGCCAGCAGCTCGCCGGCCGGGGAGCTGTTTTTT.

The chain couples TRBV20-1 to TRBJ1-1; no reliable D call. CDR3 size: 15 residues. Between the trimmed V and J ends, which lost 6 bases and 0 bases, there was a span of 17 bases. Germline-derived CDR1 and CDR2 are DFQATT and SNEGSKA (reference sequence). As DNA, the CDR3 is TGCAGTGCCCACCGGGCCTCGGGGATGAACACTGAAGCTTTCTTT. It is translated as CSAHRASGMNTEAFF.

This clonotype has more than one count but fewer than ten. The genes are TRBV20-1 and TRBJ1-2; unclear D gene. Per germline, CDR1 DFQATT and CDR2 SNEGSKA (reference sequence). CDR3 length equals 13 residues. V was clipped by 1 base and J by 9 bases, with 15 bases between them. The DNA for the CDR3 is TGCAGTGCTAGAGGCCAGGTAGCTATGCGCTACACCTTC. Translating gives CSARGQVAMRYTF.

V and J are TRBV9 and TRBJ2-6; 7 bases line up with TRBD1. Unmatched junction bases numbered 14, after V lost 0 bases and J lost 5 bases. CDR3 length equals 19 residues. CDR1 SGDLS and CDR2 YYNGEE come from the germline V gene. CDR3 DNA sequence: TGTGCCAGCAGCGTAGAGGGGGCAGGGAGCATGAGTAGGGCCAACGTCCTGACTTTC. Amino acids: CASSVEGAGSMSRANVLTF.

This sequence joins TRBV5-1 and TRBJ1-1, with 11 bases fitting TRBD1. V dropped 4 bases and J dropped 2; count of bases not matched to a gene: 4. Germline V CDR1 and CDR2: SGHRS, YFSETQ. The CDR3 spans 15 residues. CDR3 bases: TGCGCCAGCAGCGGACAGGGGGCTCCCAACACTGAAGCTTTCTTT. Translation gives CASSGQGAPNTEAFF. The full variable domain, in which reference TRBV5-1 and TRBJ1-1 provide the parts outside the CDR3, is KAGVTQTPRYLIKTRGQQVTLSCSPISGHRSVSWYQQTPGQGLQFLFEYFSETQRNKGNFPGRFSGRQFSNSRSEMNVSTLELGDSALYLCASSGQGAPNTEAFFGQGTRLTVV.

The chain has TRBV5-4 and TRBJ2-1, with D perhaps being TRBD1 or TRBD2 (6 bases each). Trimming took off 4 bases at V and 9 bases at J, with 17 bases between the two ends. Germline CDR1 SGHNT, CDR2 YYREEE (reference sequence). The CDR3 is made up of 14 amino acids. CDR3 sequence: CASSAKGGHGEQFF. The CDR3 DNA reads as TGTGCCAGCAGCGCCAAGGGGGGACACGGTGAGCAGTTCTTC.

This clonotype was seen a few times. This chain connects TRBV7-9 to TRBJ2-3, with D maybe TRBD1 (6 bases). Trimming removed 5 bases at V and 6 bases at J, with 12 bases between. CDR3 size: 13 residues. Germline values: CDR1 SEHNR, CDR2 FQNEAQ (reference sequence). CDR3 sequence (DNA): TGTGCCAGCAGCAGGGGGTTAGCCGATACGCAGTATTTT. Its translation: CASSRGLADTQYF.

This clonotype was seen more than once but under ten times. This sequence joins TRBV5-1 and TRBJ2-5; D unclear. Germline V gives CDR1 SGHRS, CDR2 YFSETQ. V lost 0 bases to trimming and J lost 5 bases, with 8 bases between them. CDR3 length equals 13 residues. The CDR3 loop reads CASSLEIGETQYF. The CDR3 DNA sequence: TGCGCCAGCAGCTTGGAGATCGGGGAGACCCAGTACTTC.

This clonotype appeared many times. The chain combines TRBV12-3 or TRBV12-4 with TRBJ1-2; 7 bases line up with TRBD1. V lost 2 bases and J lost 2; bases outside the gene matches: 5. CDR3 length equals 15 residues. The DNA of the CDR3 is TGTGCCAGCAGTTTATCGGCAGGGGGGAACTATGGCTACACCTTC. Encoded protein: CASSLSAGGNYGYTF.

The V and J genes are TRBV5-1 and TRBJ1-2; 9 bases align to TRBD1. Germline trimming cut 3 bases from V and 4 bases from J; bases unmatched to any gene: 7. The CDR3 consists of 15 residues. The germline CDR1 and CDR2 sequences are SGHRS and YFSETQ. CDR3 loop: CASSSMDRGSYGYTF. The CDR3, as DNA: TGCGCCAGCAGCTCGATGGACAGGGGCTCCTATGGCTACACCTTC.

This rearrangement joins TRBV11-2 to TRBJ2-7, with 9 bases matching TRBD2. The CDR3 runs to 18 residues. Germline-derived CDR1 and CDR2 are SGHAT and FQNNGV. J was trimmed by 4 bases and V by 2 bases; bases with no gene match: 15. CDR3 sequence (DNA): TGTGCCAGCAGCTTACCCCGCGGTGGGACTAGCCTTCAATACGAGCAGTACTTC. Its protein is CASSLPRGGTSLQYEQYF.

J is TRBJ1-1 and V is TRBV6-1; D uncertain. Trimming removed 5 bases at V and 6 bases at J, with 10 bases between. CDR1 is MNHNS, CDR2 SASEGT, per germline. This CDR3 spans 12 amino acids. CDR3 coding DNA: TGTGCCAGCAGTTTTCGTTTCGCTGAAGCTTTCTTT. It specifies CASSFRFAEAFF.

This clonotype occurred a few times. The J gene is TRBJ1-2, the V gene TRBV7-2; 9 positions match TRBD1. CDR1 is SGHTA and CDR2 is FQGNSA in the germline V gene. The CDR3 totals 15 residues. With V trimmed by 5 bases and J by 4 bases, 8 bases remained unmatched. CDR3 nucleotide sequence: TGTGCCAGCAGCCCAACACAGGGGGCAGCCTATGGCTACACCTTC. Amino acid sequence: CASSPTQGAAYGYTF.

This clonotype was observed a handful of times. The chain carries TRBV12-3 or TRBV12-4 and TRBJ2-2; 7 bases align to TRBD2. The CDR3 runs 16 residues. Losses at the gene ends were 1 base for V and 6 bases for J; bases not matched to a gene: 8. Written as DNA, the CDR3 is TGTGCCAGCAGTTTAGGGGGCGGGAGTGGGGCCGGGGAGCTGTTTTTT. It translates to CASSLGGGSGAGELFF.

The V gene is TRBV5-1, the J gene TRBJ2-5; 7 bases align to TRBD2. Germline V gives CDR1 SGHRS, CDR2 YFSETQ. V was clipped by 4 bases and J by 2 bases; unmatched bases: 8. The CDR3 is 15 residues long. CDR3 nucleotides: TGCGCCAGCAGCGGCCGGGACTACCATCAAGAGACCCAGTACTTC. Protein sequence: CASSGRDYHQETQYF.

The chain links TRBV20-1 to TRBJ1-2; 8 bases match TRBD1. J gave up 8 bases and V 4 bases, and 9 bases lay outside the gene matches. Germline CDR1 is DFQATT and CDR2 is SNEGSKA (reference sequence). The CDR3 contains 13 residues. CDR3 sequence reads: CSATLTGVEGYTF. The CDR3 coding sequence is TGCAGTGCTACATTGACAGGGGTGGAAGGCTACACCTTC.

The chain combines TRBV20-1 with TRBJ2-1; the D is unclear. V dropped 1 base and J dropped 7 bases, with 5 bases sitting between them. Germline CDR1 is DFQATT and CDR2 is SNEGSKA (reference sequence). This CDR3 has 11 amino acids. The CDR3 region has the DNA TGCAGTGCTAGAGTCCGGAATGAGCAGTTCTTC. Encoded protein: CSARVRNEQFF.

The chain joins TRBV9 to TRBJ2-2; 7 bases are shared with TRBD2. Trimming removed 1 base from V and 3 bases from J; junction bases left unmatched: 12. The CDR3 contains 18 residues. Germline values: CDR1 SGDLS, CDR2 YYNGEE. The DNA of the CDR3 is TGTGCCAGCAGCGTATATAGGGGAGGGTGGATCGACACCGGGGAGCTGTTTTTT. Translation: CASSVYRGGWIDTGELFF.

The chain links TRBV20-1 to TRBJ1-4; D not certain. The germline V and J ends were trimmed by 3 bases and 5 bases, with 13 bases remaining between them. The CDR3 extends over 14 amino acids. CDR1 and CDR2 from the germline V gene are DFQATT and SNEGSKA (reference sequence). The CDR3 DNA is TGCAGTGCTAGTTACGGGCCTTCAAATGAAAAACTGTTTTTT. Translation: CSASYGPSNEKLFF.